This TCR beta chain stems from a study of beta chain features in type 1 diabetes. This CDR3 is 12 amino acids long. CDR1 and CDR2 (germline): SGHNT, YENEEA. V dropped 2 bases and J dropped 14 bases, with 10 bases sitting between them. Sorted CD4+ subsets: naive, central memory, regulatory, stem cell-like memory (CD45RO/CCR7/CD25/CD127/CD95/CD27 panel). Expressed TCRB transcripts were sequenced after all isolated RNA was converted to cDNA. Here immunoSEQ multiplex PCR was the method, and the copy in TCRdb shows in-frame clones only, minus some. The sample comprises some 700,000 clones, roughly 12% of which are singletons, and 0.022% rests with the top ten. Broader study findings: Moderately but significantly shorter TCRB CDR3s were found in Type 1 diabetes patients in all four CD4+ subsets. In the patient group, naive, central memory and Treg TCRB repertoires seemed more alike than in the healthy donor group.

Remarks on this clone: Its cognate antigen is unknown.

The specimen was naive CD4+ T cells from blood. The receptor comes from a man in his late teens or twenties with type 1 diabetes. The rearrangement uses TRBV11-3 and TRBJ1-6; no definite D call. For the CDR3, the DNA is TGTGCCAGCAGCTTAAACGAGGGAGCCCTCCACTTT. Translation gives CASSLNEGALHF.